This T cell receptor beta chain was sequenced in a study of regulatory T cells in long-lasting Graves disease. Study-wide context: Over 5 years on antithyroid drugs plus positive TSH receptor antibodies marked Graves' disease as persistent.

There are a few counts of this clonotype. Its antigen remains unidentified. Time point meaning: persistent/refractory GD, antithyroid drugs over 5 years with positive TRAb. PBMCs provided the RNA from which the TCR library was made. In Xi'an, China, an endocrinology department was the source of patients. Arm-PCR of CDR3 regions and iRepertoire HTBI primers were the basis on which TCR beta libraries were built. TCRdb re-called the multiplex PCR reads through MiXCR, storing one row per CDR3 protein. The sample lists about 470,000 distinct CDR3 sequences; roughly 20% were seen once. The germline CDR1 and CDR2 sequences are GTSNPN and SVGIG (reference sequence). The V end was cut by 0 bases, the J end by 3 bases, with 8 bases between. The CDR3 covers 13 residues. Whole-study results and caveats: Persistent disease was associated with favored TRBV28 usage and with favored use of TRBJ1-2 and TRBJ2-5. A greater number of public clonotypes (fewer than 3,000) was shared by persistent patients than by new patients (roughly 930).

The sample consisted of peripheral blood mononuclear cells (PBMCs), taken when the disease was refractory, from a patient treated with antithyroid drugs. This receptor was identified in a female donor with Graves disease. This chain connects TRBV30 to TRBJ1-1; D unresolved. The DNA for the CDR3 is TGTGCCTGGAGTGTACGGAGTGACACTGAAGCTTTCTTT. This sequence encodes CAWSVRSDTEAFF.